Below are 2 T cell receptor beta chains sequenced from a single sample in a study of T cell repertoires in cytomegalovirus infection. TCRdb used MiXCR to reprocess the reads, holding one entry per CDR3 protein. The sample gives roughly 640,000 distinct CDR3 sequences, roughly 24% of which show up once; approximately 8.2% is in the top ten. Sequenced sample: CD8+ T cells from PBMCs. These receptors all stem from a human donor in good health (CMV status not recorded). Some clones in this sample may be carry-over from other donors' samples.

At least ten counts were recorded for this clonotype. The chain recombines TRBV19 with TRBJ1-1, with D possibly matching TRBD1 (6 bases). This CDR3 is built from 12 residues. Trimming removed 8 bases from V and 7 bases from J, with 14 bases in between. CDR1 and CDR2 from the germline V gene are LNHDA and SQIVND (reference sequence). The CDR3 is CASVSSRGEAFF. In DNA, the CDR3 is TGTGCCAGTGTCTCGAGCAGGGGTGAAGCTTTCTTT.

This clonotype was recorded many times. The gene calls are TRBV19 and TRBJ1-1; D is uncertain. The CDR3 has 14 amino acids. From germline, CDR1 is LNHDA and CDR2 SQIVND (reference sequence). Trimming pared 5 bases from V and 0 bases from J, leaving 10 bases between. CDR3 sequence reads: CASSADGLNTEAFF. The DNA for the CDR3 is TGTGCCAGTAGTGCGGACGGATTGAACACTGAAGCTTTCTTT.